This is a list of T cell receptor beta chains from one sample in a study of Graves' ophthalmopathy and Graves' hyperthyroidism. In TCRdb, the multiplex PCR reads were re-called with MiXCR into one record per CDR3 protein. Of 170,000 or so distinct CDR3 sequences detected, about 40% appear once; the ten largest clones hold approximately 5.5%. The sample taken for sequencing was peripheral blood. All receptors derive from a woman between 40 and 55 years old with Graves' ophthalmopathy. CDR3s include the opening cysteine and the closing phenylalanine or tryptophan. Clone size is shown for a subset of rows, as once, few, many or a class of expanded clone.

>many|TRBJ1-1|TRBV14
CASSQVMNTEAFF
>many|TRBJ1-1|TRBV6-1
CASLLAGPSENTEAFF
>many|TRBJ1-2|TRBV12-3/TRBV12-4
CASGKGGQRTRYGYTF
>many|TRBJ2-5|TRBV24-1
CATGDGEETQYF
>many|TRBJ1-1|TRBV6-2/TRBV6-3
CASSYLLGQGVTNTEAFF
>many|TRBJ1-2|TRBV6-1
CASRLTGDYGYTF
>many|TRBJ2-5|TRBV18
CASSPARVETQYF
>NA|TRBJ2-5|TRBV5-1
CASSLARDSTWTQYF
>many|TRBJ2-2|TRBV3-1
CASSRETSGDRELFF
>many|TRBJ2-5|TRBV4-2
CASSQDFGDRTQYF